Listed here are 25 T cell receptor beta chains from one sample, sequenced in a study of T cell responses to AZD1222 COVID-19 vaccine listed by TCRdb under 2021. The sample's time point label, in plain terms: baseline before first vaccination. The library was prepared using the immunoSEQ multiplex PCR assay. TCRdb carries this immuneACCESS record with in-frame sequences only. Its versions omit some clonotypes, under half of them owing to an unresolved V gene in the studies checked, with the rest unexplained. Within this sample are approximately 100,000 clones, with around 87% of them counted one time only. The top ten clonotypes cover over 4% of the sample. The material sequenced was peripheral blood, taken on day 0 of AZD1222 vaccination. These receptors were taken from an adult in good health.

The sample holds one count of this clone. The chain has TRBV2 and TRBJ2-7, with D maybe TRBD1 (6 bases). Germline V gives CDR1 SNHLY, CDR2 FYNNEI. The CDR3 loop spans 13 amino acids. V lost 6 bases and J lost 10, with 19 bases in between. CDR3 nucleotide sequence: TGTGCCAGCAGCCCCGGGACAAGGTATCACCAGTACTTC. Residues: CASSPGTRYHQYF.

The chain recombines TRBV4-2 with TRBJ2-4; no definite D call. V dropped 0 bases and J dropped 8 bases, with 11 bases sitting between them. The germline CDR1 and CDR2 sequences are LGHNA and YNFKEQ. The CDR3 length is 14 residues. CDR3 amino acids: CASSQELSSYIQYF. CDR3 coding DNA: TGTGCCAGCAGCCAAGAGCTAAGCAGTTACATTCAGTACTTC.

This chain connects TRBV5-1 to TRBJ2-2; 11 nucleotides match TRBD1. This CDR3 has 15 amino acids. Germline CDR1 reads SGHRS; CDR2 reads YFSETQ. J lost 6 bases, V lost 3 bases, and 4 bases had no gene match. CDR3 sequence reads: CASSSGTGGSGELFF. The CDR3 DNA follows: TGCGCCAGCAGCTCCGGGACAGGGGGTTCCGGGGAGCTGTTTTTT.

The chain combines TRBV28 with TRBJ2-7, with 10 positions matching TRBD2. This CDR3 is built from 16 residues. J gave up 4 bases and V 6 bases, and 12 bases lay outside the gene matches. The V gene's germline CDR1 is MDHEN and CDR2 SYDVKM. As DNA, the CDR3 is TGTGCCAGCAGCTCCGGGACTAGCGACAGTGGTTACGAGCAGTACTTC. Its protein is CASSSGTSDSGYEQYF.

V and J are TRBV4-3 and TRBJ1-3; D gene unclear. This CDR3 is built from 15 residues. With 5 bases removed from V and 0 bases from J, the gap between germline ends came to 11 bases. Germline lookup yields CDR1 LGHNA and CDR2 YSLEER. CDR3 bases: TGCGCCAGCAGCGCGCAGACCGGCTCTGGAAACACCATATATTTT. Protein sequence: CASSAQTGSGNTIYF.

The chain has TRBV19 and TRBJ2-1; D gene ambiguous. There are 13 residues in the CDR3. Germline CDR1 reads LNHDA; CDR2 reads SQIVND (reference sequence). Trimming took 4 bases from V and 7 from J, leaving 11 bases between them. The CDR3 DNA is TGTGCCAGTAGTAAGGGCTGGCGTAATGAGCAGTTCTTC. Translating gives CASSKGWRNEQFF. The whole variable domain, filled in from reference TRBV19 and TRBJ2-1, reads DGGITQSPKYLFRKEGQNVTLSCEQNLNHDAMYWYRQDPGQGLRLIYYSQIVNDFQKGDIAEGYSVSREKKESFPLTVTSAQKNPTAFYLCASSKGWRNEQFFGPGTRLTVL.

This clone has just one count. The chain uses TRBV10-1 and TRBJ1-5; D unresolved. CDR3 length: 15 residues. Trimming took off 2 bases at V and 1 base at J, with 9 bases between the two ends. Germline V lookup: CDR1 WNHNN, CDR2 SYGVQD (reference sequence). The CDR3 nucleotides are TGCGCCAGCAGTGAGAGGCAGGAGAGCAATCAGCCCCAGCATTTT. Protein sequence: CASSERQESNQPQHF.

The CDR3 protein is CASSQGPFTEAFF. The CDR3 nucleotides read TGTGCCAGCAGCCAGGGACCATTCACTGAAGCTTTCTTT. The V call is TRBV3-1 (or the pseudogene TRBV3-2), the J call TRBJ1-1; possibly TRBD1 for D (5 bases). This CDR3 is 13 amino acids long. With 3 bases removed from V and 4 bases from J, the gap between germline ends came to 9 bases. Germline V gene lookup returns CDR1 LGHDT and CDR2 YNNKEL (reference sequence).

The genes are TRBV28 and TRBJ2-1; tentatively, D is TRBD2 (5 bases). The V end was cut by 6 bases, the J end by 4 bases, with 19 bases between. The CDR3 has 16 residues. Germline CDR1 is MDHEN and CDR2 is SYDVKM. The CDR3 is CASSPGGSGRYNEQFF. CDR3 in DNA: TGTGCCAGCAGCCCTGGAGGTTCTGGGCGATACAATGAGCAGTTCTTC.

The V call is TRBV24-1, the J call TRBJ2-7; D might be TRBD1 (5 bases). V was trimmed by 3 bases and J by 7 bases, leaving 21 bases between them. Looked up from germline, CDR1 is KGHDR and CDR2 is SFDVKD. There are 16 residues in the CDR3. DNA for the CDR3: TGTGCCACCAGTGATCCTCGCCAGGGCTCTTTAGGGGAGCAGTACTTC. Protein product: CATSDPRQGSLGEQYF.

The V gene is TRBV6-1, the J gene TRBJ2-1; TRBD1 matches 9 bases. Losses at the gene ends were 3 bases for V and 10 bases for J; bases not matched to a gene: 4. This CDR3 region has 13 residues. Germline V gene sequence: CDR1 MNHNS, CDR2 SASEGT. The CDR3 nucleotides are TGTGCCAGCAGTGAGGACAGGGGAGACGAGCAGTTCTTC. This sequence encodes CASSEDRGDEQFF.

In this sample, this clone turned up once. The rearrangement links TRBV7-2 to TRBJ2-5, with 9 bases aligning to TRBD2. The CDR3 has 14 residues. CDR1 is SGHTA, CDR2 FQGNSA, per germline. Trimming took 4 bases from V and 5 from J; bases not matched to a gene: 5. CDR3 sequence: CASSSAGGHETQYF. In nucleotides, the CDR3 is TGTGCCAGCAGCTCGGCGGGGGGGCACGAGACCCAGTACTTC.

V is TRBV5-6 and J is TRBJ1-1, with TRBD1 matching over 7 bases. Germline V CDR1 and CDR2: SGHDT, YYEEEE. The length of the CDR3 is 14 residues. The trim removed 2 bases at V and 5 bases at J, leaving 6 bases unmatched. As DNA, the CDR3 is TGTGCCAGCAGCTTAGGGGGCTCCGGGACTGAAGCTTTCTTT. It yields the protein CASSLGGSGTEAFF.

This clone has just one count. V usage is TRBV30 and J usage is TRBJ1-2, with TRBD1 matching 8 bases. Unmatched junction bases numbered 6, after V lost 0 bases and J lost 3 bases. This CDR3 has 15 residues. Germline V CDR1 and CDR2: GTSNPN, SVGIG (reference sequence). CDR3 DNA sequence: TGTGCCTGGAGTGTGGGTACAGGGGGTTACTATGGCTACACCTTC. This translates into CAWSVGTGGYYGYTF.

The chain links TRBV6-2 or TRBV6-3 to TRBJ1-2; D remains unclear. Germline V gives CDR1 MNHEY, CDR2 SVGEGT. The CDR3 has 13 residues. Trimming stripped 5 bases from V and 6 bases from J, with 13 bases between. This CDR3 is CASSIDEFNGYTF. CDR3 in DNA: TGTGCCAGCAGTATCGACGAGTTCAATGGCTACACCTTC.

V and J are TRBV4-1 and TRBJ1-2; D is undetermined. Germline CDR1 is MGHRA and CDR2 is YSYEKL. This CDR3 is 16 amino acids long. Trimming removed 0 bases from V and 3 bases from J, with 14 bases in between. Written as DNA, the CDR3 is TGCGCCAGCAGCCAAGAAGGTCTACAGTCATACTATGGCTACACCTTC. It translates to CASSQEGLQSYYGYTF.

V and J are TRBV29-1 and TRBJ2-1; 7 nucleotides agree with TRBD2. The CDR3 is 16 residues long. V lost 0 bases, J lost 0 bases, and 5 bases stayed unmatched. CDR1 and CDR2 from the germline V gene are SQVTM and ANQGSEA. The CDR3 sequence is CSVEDAREVSYNEQFF. As DNA, the CDR3 is TGCAGCGTTGAAGATGCCCGGGAGGTCTCCTACAATGAGCAGTTCTTC.

This clone has only a few counts. This chain uses TRBV28 with TRBJ1-5; 8 bases agree with TRBD1. The CDR3 contains 16 residues. The junction had 9 bases not matched to a gene; V was cut back by 6 bases and J by 2 bases. Germline V gives CDR1 MDHEN, CDR2 SYDVKM. As DNA, the CDR3 is TGTGCCAGCAGCCGAAACGGACAGGGCGGCAATCAGCCCCAGCATTTT. Amino acid sequence: CASSRNGQGGNQPQHF.

The chain is built from TRBV10-2 and TRBJ2-2, with no clear D. Between the trimmed V and J ends, which lost 6 bases and 5 bases, there was a span of 10 bases. Germline V CDR1 and CDR2: WSHSY, SAAADI. The length of the CDR3 is 13 residues. The CDR3 is CASSEDLTGELFF. The CDR3 DNA follows: TGCGCCAGCAGCGAAGACTTAACCGGGGAGCTGTTTTTT.

The chain joins TRBV5-1 to TRBJ1-2; D remains unclear. Germline CDR1 reads SGHRS; CDR2 reads YFSETQ. Trimming removed 2 bases at V and 2 bases at J, with 4 bases between. This CDR3 is 12 amino acids long. The CDR3 nucleotides read TGCGCCAGCAGCTTACGAAACTATGGCTACACCTTC. Translation gives CASSLRNYGYTF.

This chain connects TRBV18 to TRBJ2-2; D is tentatively TRBD1 or TRBD2 (5 bases each). Trimming took off 1 base at V and 1 base at J, with 13 bases between the two ends. Germline V gene sequence: CDR1 KGHSH, CDR2 LQKENI. This CDR3 spans 17 amino acids. CDR3 sequence reads: CASSPLSGGMNTGELFF. CDR3 nucleotide sequence: TGTGCCAGCTCACCACTCTCTGGGGGAATGAACACCGGGGAGCTGTTTTTT.

The V gene is TRBV28, the J gene TRBJ1-2, with D tentatively TRBD1 (5 bases). The length of the CDR3 is 12 residues. The germline gives CDR1 MDHEN, CDR2 SYDVKM. V gave up 5 bases and J gave up 7 bases, with 11 bases separating them. CDR3 sequence (DNA): TGTGCCAGCAGTCAACAAACAGGTGGCTACACCTTC. Encoded protein: CASSQQTGGYTF.

The genes are TRBV28 and TRBJ1-4; no definite D call. The CDR3 is 15 residues long. Germline CDR1 reads MDHEN; CDR2 reads SYDVKM. The germline V and J ends were trimmed by 6 bases and 7 bases, with 18 bases remaining between them. CDR3 sequence reads: CASSSPRKAAEKLFF. The CDR3 DNA reads TGTGCCAGCAGCTCGCCACGGAAGGCAGCTGAAAAACTGTTTTTT.

This chain joins TRBV28 and TRBJ2-2; D gene ambiguous. Per the germline V gene, CDR1 is MDHEN and CDR2 is SYDVKM. The CDR3 spans 12 residues. With 3 bases removed from V and 4 bases from J, the gap between germline ends came to 3 bases. CDR3 nucleotide sequence: TGTGCCAGCAGTTTTTTCACCGGGGAGCTGTTTTTT. Translated: CASSFFTGELFF.

V gene TRBV12-3 or TRBV12-4 combines with J gene TRBJ2-5; D gene ambiguous. This CDR3 is built from 11 residues. The V and J ends lost 9 bases and 4 bases respectively, with 9 bases between them. CDR3 region: CASRRGETQYF. CDR3 in DNA: TGTGCCAGTAGGAGAGGAGAGACCCAGTACTTC.